This is a list of T cell receptor beta chains from one sample in a study of PD-1 blockade in classical Hodgkin lymphoma. Only in-frame clones appear in the TCRdb table, and some are missing; sequencing was by immunoSEQ multiplex PCR. The data hold 70,000 to 85,000 clones, with approximately 94% observed a single time. Sequencing used peripheral blood mononuclear cells (PBMCs), obtained at baseline. These receptor sequences come from a human donor with classical Hodgkin lymphoma. The CDR3 runs from the conserved cysteine through the conserved F or W. D genes are given only for firm matches. Expanded clones are given a class, and other clones once, few, many or no size at all.

TRBJ1-1 TRBV6-6 once TRBD1 CASTVTGGGGEAFF TGTGCCAGCACCGTGACAGGGGGAGGGGGTGAAGCTTTCTTT
TRBJ1-3 TRBV14 NA NA CASSQDARQDDEFYGNTIYF TGTGCCAGCAGCCAAGACGCCCGACAGGACGATGAGTTCTATGGAAACACCATATATTTT
TRBJ2-7 TRBV6-5 NA TRBD2 CASSPLAGTYEQYF TGTGCCAGCAGCCCACTAGCGGGAACCTACGAGCAGTACTTC
TRBJ2-1 TRBV25-1 NA NA CASSSPTQNSYNEQFF TGTGCCAGCAGTTCACCGACGCAGAACTCCTACAATGAGCAGTTCTTC
TRBJ2-7 TRBV7-9 once NA CASSYTGTRGDEQYF TGTGCCAGCAGCTATACCGGGACTCGTGGAGACGAGCAGTACTTC
TRBJ2-5 TRBV7-6 NA NA CASSFSKQETQYF TGTGCCAGCAGCTTTTCCAAGCAAGAGACCCAGTACTTC
TRBJ2-1 TRBV9 few NA CASSVGTQGGNEQFF TGTGCCAGCAGCGTAGGGACTCAAGGGGGGAATGAGCAGTTCTTC
TRBJ2-4 TRBV6-1 NA TRBD1 CASSTTGGTGNIQYF TGTGCCAGCAGTACCACAGGGGGCACGGGAAACATTCAGTACTTC
TRBJ1-1 TRBV18 NA NA CASSPLRGYTEAFF TGTGCCAGCTCACCATTGAGGGGATACACTGAAGCTTTCTTT
TRBJ2-7 TRBV14 once NA CASSKGGGGTYEQYF TGTGCCAGCAGTAAGGGAGGGGGTGGTACCTACGAGCAGTACTTC
TRBJ2-7 TRBV10-3 NA TRBD2 CAISEFVTSGNYEQYF TGTGCCATCAGTGAGTTCGTGACTAGCGGGAACTACGAGCAGTACTTC
TRBJ2-7 TRBV14 NA TRBD1 CASSHAGQGVHEQYF TGTGCCAGCAGCCATGCGGGACAGGGGGTCCACGAGCAGTACTTC
TRBJ1-2 TRBV5-1 NA NA CASSWTPAPRAPYGYTF TGCGCCAGCAGCTGGACCCCCGCTCCTCGGGCCCCTTATGGCTACACCTTC
TRBJ1-2 TRBV27 NA TRBD1 CASRRDREWDRYGYTF TGTGCCAGCAGACGGGACAGGGAATGGGATCGCTATGGCTACACCTTC
TRBJ2-3 TRBV2 few NA CASSWGIDTQYF TGTGCCAGCAGTTGGGGAATAGATACGCAGTATTTT
TRBJ1-2 TRBV27 NA NA CASNGRGGYTF TGTGCCAGCAACGGGCGAGGGGGCTACACCTTC
TRBJ1-2 TRBV9 NA NA CASSLTGTYGYTF TGTGCCAGCAGCTTAACGGGGACCTATGGCTACACCTTC
TRBJ2-7 TRBV27 NA TRBD2 CASRGLAGAHEQYF TGTGCCAGCAGAGGACTAGCGGGAGCCCACGAGCAGTACTTC
TRBJ2-7 TRBV5-1 NA NA CASSFAGVMGVFTYEQYF TGCGCCAGCAGCTTCGCAGGGGTAATGGGAGTATTCACCTACGAGCAGTACTTC
TRBJ2-4 TRBV12-2 NA NA CASRFNGRMGSAKNIQYF TGTGCAAGTCGCTTTAACGGGAGGATGGGCTCAGCCAAAAACATTCAGTACTTC
TRBJ1-2 TRBV6-6 NA NA CASSFRAGRSYGYTF TGTGCCAGCAGTTTTCGGGCAGGGCGGTCCTATGGCTACACCTTC
TRBJ2-7 TRBV5-1 NA NA CASSLVGGTYEQYF TGCGCCAGCAGCTTGGTTGGGGGTACCTACGAGCAGTACTTC
TRBJ2-7 TRBV11-2 NA TRBD1 CASSLFEGAPYEQYF TGTGCCAGCAGCTTATTTGAGGGGGCCCCCTACGAGCAGTACTTC
TRBJ2-7 TRBV28 once NA CASSRRGVVGYEQYF TGTGCCAGCAGTCGCCGTGGGGTAGTGGGCTACGAGCAGTACTTC
TRBJ1-2 TRBV29-1 NA TRBD1 CSVDDRDRDHGYTF TGCAGCGTAGACGACCGGGACAGGGACCATGGCTACACCTTC
TRBJ2-1 TRBV19 NA NA CATLMTGVSSYNEQFF TGTGCCACCCTCATGACGGGAGTTAGCTCCTACAATGAGCAGTTCTTC
TRBJ2-5 TRBV9 NA NA CASSPGAASQETQYF TGTGCCAGCAGCCCGGGAGCCGCATCCCAAGAGACCCAGTACTTC
TRBJ2-3 TRBV6-5 NA TRBD2 CASSLLAGGADTQYF TGTGCCAGCAGTCTCCTAGCGGGGGGGGCAGATACGCAGTATTTT